These 2 T cell receptor delta chains share one sample of origin, sequenced in a study of gamma-delta T cells after stem cell transplantation. TCRdb re-called the RT-PCR reads using CATT. This repertoire includes a couple of delta-chain clones. Sequenced: gamma-delta T cells. Every receptor here comes from a human donor. It is not recorded whose cells these are; they may come from a transplant donor.

Concerning this clone itself: Because the library targeted gamma chains, this delta chain is an off-target read whose size means little. The chain couples TRDV1 to TRDJ1; D is unclear. Germline V lookup: CDR1 TSWWSYY, CDR2 QGS. This CDR3 contains 12 residues. V lost 6 bases and J 10 bases, leaving 15 bases between the germline ends. The CDR3: CALGLFPLGLIF. The CDR3 bases are TGTGCTCTTGGTCTATTCCCCCTTGGACTCATCTTT.

This clone appeared a few times. Found in a library prepared for gamma chains, this delta chain is an off-target read, and its abundance has little meaning. The V gene is TRDV2, the J gene TRDJ1; D is undetermined. Germline V gene data show CDR1 as GEAIGNYY and CDR2 as EKD. The CDR3 sequence is 21 residues long. Trimming left V 0 bases short and J 0 bases short, with 28 bases between. The CDR3 nucleotides read TGTGCCTGTGACACCCTGGACTTGGCCGGGCACCTCGCTACCGACACCGATAAACTCATCTTT. Its protein is CACDTLDLAGHLATDTDKLIF.